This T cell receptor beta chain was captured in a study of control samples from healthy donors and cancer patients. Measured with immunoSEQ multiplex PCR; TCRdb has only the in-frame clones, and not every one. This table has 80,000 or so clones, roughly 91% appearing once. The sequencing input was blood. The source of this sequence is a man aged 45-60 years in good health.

This CDR3 is CASIFGGQGNTEAFF. DNA of the CDR3: TGTGCCAGCATTTTTGGGGGACAGGGAAACACTGAAGCTTTCTTT. The chain is built from TRBV2 and TRBJ1-1, with TRBD1 matching over 9 bases. V was pared by 7 bases and J by 2 bases, with 8 bases of the junction left unmatched. The CDR3 consists of 15 residues. From germline, CDR1 is SNHLY and CDR2 FYNNEI.